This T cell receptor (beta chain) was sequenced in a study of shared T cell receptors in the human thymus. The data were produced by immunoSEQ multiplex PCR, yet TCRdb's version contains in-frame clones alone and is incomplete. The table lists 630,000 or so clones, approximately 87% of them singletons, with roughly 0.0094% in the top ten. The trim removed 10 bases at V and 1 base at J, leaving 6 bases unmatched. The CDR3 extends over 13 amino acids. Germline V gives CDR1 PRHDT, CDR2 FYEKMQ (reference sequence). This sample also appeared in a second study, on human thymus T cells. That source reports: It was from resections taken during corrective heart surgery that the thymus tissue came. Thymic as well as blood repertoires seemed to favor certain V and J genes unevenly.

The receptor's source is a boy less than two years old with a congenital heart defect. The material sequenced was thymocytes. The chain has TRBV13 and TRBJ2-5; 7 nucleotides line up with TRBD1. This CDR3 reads CAIKGQPQETQYF. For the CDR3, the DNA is TGTGCCATCAAGGGACAGCCCCAAGAGACCCAGTACTTC.